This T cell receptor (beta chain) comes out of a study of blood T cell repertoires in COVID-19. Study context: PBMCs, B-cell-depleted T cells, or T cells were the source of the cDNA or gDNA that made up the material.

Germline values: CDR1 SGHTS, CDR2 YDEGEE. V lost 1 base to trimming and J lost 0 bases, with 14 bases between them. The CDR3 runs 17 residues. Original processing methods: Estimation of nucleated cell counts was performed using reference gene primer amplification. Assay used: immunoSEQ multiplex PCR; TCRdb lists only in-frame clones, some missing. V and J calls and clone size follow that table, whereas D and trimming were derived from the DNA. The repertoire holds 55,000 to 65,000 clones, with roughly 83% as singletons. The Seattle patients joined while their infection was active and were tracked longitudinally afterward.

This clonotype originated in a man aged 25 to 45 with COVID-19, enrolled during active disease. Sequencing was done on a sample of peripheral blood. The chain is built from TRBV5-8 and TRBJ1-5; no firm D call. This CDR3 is CASSLYFSGNSNQPQHF. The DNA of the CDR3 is TGTGCCAGCAGCTTGTATTTTTCAGGAAATAGCAATCAGCCCCAGCATTTT.